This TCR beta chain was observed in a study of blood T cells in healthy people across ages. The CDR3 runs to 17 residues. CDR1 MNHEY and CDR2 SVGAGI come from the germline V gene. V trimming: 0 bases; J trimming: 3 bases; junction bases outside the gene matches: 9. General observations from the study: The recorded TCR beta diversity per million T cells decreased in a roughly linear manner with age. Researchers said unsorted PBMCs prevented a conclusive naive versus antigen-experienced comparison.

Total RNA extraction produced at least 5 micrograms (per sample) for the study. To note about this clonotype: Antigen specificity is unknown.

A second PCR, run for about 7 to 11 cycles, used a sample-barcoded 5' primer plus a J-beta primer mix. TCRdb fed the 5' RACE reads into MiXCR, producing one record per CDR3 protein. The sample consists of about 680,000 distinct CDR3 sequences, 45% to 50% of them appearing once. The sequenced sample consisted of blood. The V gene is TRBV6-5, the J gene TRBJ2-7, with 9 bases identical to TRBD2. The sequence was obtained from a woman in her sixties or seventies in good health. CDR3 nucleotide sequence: TGTGCCAGCAGTTACTCGATGCGCGGGAGGGCCAACTACGAGCAGTACTTC. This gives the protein CASSYSMRGRANYEQYF.